The sequence of this T cell receptor (beta chain) was determined in a study of radiotherapy plus CTLA-4 blockade in lung cancer. Method: immunoSEQ multiplex PCR; TCRdb's copy keeps in-frame clones and lacks some. Among about 60,000 clones listed, roughly three quarters were seen once. The CDR3 covers 17 residues. Per the germline V gene, CDR1 is MNHEY and CDR2 is SMNVEV (reference sequence). Trimming cost V 5 bases and J 7 bases; bases outside gene matches: 17. The chain joins TRBV27 to TRBJ2-1; 7 positions match TRBD1. The TCR comes from a human donor with non-small cell lung cancer who had a complete response to radiotherapy plus ipilimumab. Material: peripheral blood, obtained from a patient treated with radiotherapy plus ipilimumab. Here the CDR3 reads CASSPDRVVGVLNEQFF. CDR3 nucleotides: TGTGCCAGCAGTCCAGACAGGGTGGTGGGTGTTCTTAATGAGCAGTTCTTC.